This T cell receptor (beta chain) was profiled in a study of shared clonotypes between healthy human individuals (dated by TCRdb to 2018 to 2021). General notes on the study: The cohort comprised a couple of women and a few men aged 18 to 49 years. The study deeply sequenced blood TCR repertoires of several healthy adults to estimate repertoire size and the extent of clonotype sharing between individuals. For each donor, three plates each were used for CD4 naive and CD4 memory, two plates were used for CD8 naive, and one plate was used for CD8 memory. Between about 0.94 and 8.9 billion PBMCs per donor were obtained by leukapheresis. To increase sequencing depth and limit assay-specific biases, TCR repertoire library preparation and sequencing were carried out by different laboratories using diverse techniques.

The full study reports these points: Pairwise subsampling led to the expectation that sequencing depth would affect the degree of clonotype sharing among donors. Higher generation probabilities were observed for clonotypes shared by all four sorted-subset donors than for non-shared clonotypes. Sharing across several donors was observed for around 5% of naive CD4, 3.5% of naive CD8, over 2% of memory CD4, and about 0.4% of memory CD8 clonotypes. The genetic and exposure-history diversity represented was limited by the small number of donors. Naive subsets generally had larger estimated clonotype richness than memory subsets. Only blood was sampled, and tissue TCR repertoires likely differ from those in blood. Rarefaction of sorted-subset datasets indicated incomplete sequencing despite the large sequencing depth.

This clone was observed at least ten times. Its binding antigen is unknown. Per-base qualities were not stored, and no clone one base away is much larger. The donors were healthy, HIV-negative adults with no recently reported acute infections or vaccinations. Only Caucasian adults living in Nashville, Tennessee, USA were represented among the donors. CD4+ T cells were enriched by magnetic negative selection, after which naive cells were positively selected on CD45RA and the negative fraction was taken as the memory subset. Blood was obtained by leukapheresis, after which PBMCs were separated by Ficoll-Histopaque density gradient centrifugation and cryopreserved in liquid nitrogen vapor phase. Analytical flow cytometry was used to check the purity and quantity of every magnetically sorted T cell population. Genomic DNA was isolated from each sorted fraction and quantified by UV absorbance on a Nanodrop 2000c.

TCR CDR3 regions were amplified from genomic DNA by multiplex PCR using the deep immunoSEQ assay. Extracted genomic DNA from each cell subset was distributed evenly across all wells of several immunoSEQ 96-well plates, and each plate was treated as a replicate. For sorted subsets, about 200 ng genomic DNA, equal to 25,000 to 35,000 T cell genomes, was loaded into each replicate PCR. The purified libraries were quantified using a Qubit 3.0 fluorometer, sized with a Bioanalyzer 2100, and then quantified again using the KAPA Library Quantification kit. Every immunoSEQ 96-well plate was sequenced on a dedicated single-read 150-cycle Illumina NextSeq 550 flow cell. The study's processing was this. The immunoSEQ output contained only junctional sequences without quality scores, so filtering could not match that applied to full-length reads. Sequences were annotated with PyIR, a Python wrapper for IgBLAST v1.9, using IMGT germline references to assign V/J genes and CDR3. Reads were filtered out if the reads had weak V/J assignments (E-value above 1e-6), no CDR3, stop codons, out-of-frame junctions, or ambiguous translated residues. V3J clonotypes were defined by identical inferred V gene, J gene, and CDR3 amino acid sequence. To compute the percentage overlap between repertoires, the number of shared unique clonotypes was divided by the size of the smaller repertoire. Repertoire richness was assessed with RTK rarefaction, the Chao1 estimator, and Recon v2.1 estimates of unobserved clonotypes. For all TCRbeta clonotypes obtained by the gDNA method from a handful of donors, generation probabilities were computed with OLGA. TCRdb retrieved this table from immuneACCESS and kept in-frame rearrangements only. Not all clones are present; in checked studies, unresolved V genes account for under half, and no reason is known for the remainder. That table is the source of V, J and clone size, and D and trimming were worked out from the DNA. The sample table contains approximately 340,000 clones; only one count was recorded for around 74% of them. The ten biggest clones cover around a tenth of the sample.

The CDR3 goes from the cysteine to the phenylalanine over 15 residues. Only CDR3 DNA remains: 45 bases, in frame from the first base. From V the trimming removes 5 bases and from J it removes 2 bases, while the gene matches leave 7 bases of the junction unaccounted for. As encoded in the germline V gene (reference sequence), CDR1 is LNHNV while CDR2 is YYDKDF. The origin of this receptor is a man aged 25 to 45 in good health. In this chain, TRBV15 is recombined with TRBJ2-5; 8 nucleotides in the junction match TRBD1. Material for sequencing was memory CD4+ T cells sorted from blood. Reading the label with the study, this specimen's cell subset or site is: CD45RA-negative fraction. The CDR3 has the sequence CATSPLGTGQETQYF. The bases read TGTGCCACCAGCCCACTAGGGACAGGTCAAGAGACCCAGTACTTC.